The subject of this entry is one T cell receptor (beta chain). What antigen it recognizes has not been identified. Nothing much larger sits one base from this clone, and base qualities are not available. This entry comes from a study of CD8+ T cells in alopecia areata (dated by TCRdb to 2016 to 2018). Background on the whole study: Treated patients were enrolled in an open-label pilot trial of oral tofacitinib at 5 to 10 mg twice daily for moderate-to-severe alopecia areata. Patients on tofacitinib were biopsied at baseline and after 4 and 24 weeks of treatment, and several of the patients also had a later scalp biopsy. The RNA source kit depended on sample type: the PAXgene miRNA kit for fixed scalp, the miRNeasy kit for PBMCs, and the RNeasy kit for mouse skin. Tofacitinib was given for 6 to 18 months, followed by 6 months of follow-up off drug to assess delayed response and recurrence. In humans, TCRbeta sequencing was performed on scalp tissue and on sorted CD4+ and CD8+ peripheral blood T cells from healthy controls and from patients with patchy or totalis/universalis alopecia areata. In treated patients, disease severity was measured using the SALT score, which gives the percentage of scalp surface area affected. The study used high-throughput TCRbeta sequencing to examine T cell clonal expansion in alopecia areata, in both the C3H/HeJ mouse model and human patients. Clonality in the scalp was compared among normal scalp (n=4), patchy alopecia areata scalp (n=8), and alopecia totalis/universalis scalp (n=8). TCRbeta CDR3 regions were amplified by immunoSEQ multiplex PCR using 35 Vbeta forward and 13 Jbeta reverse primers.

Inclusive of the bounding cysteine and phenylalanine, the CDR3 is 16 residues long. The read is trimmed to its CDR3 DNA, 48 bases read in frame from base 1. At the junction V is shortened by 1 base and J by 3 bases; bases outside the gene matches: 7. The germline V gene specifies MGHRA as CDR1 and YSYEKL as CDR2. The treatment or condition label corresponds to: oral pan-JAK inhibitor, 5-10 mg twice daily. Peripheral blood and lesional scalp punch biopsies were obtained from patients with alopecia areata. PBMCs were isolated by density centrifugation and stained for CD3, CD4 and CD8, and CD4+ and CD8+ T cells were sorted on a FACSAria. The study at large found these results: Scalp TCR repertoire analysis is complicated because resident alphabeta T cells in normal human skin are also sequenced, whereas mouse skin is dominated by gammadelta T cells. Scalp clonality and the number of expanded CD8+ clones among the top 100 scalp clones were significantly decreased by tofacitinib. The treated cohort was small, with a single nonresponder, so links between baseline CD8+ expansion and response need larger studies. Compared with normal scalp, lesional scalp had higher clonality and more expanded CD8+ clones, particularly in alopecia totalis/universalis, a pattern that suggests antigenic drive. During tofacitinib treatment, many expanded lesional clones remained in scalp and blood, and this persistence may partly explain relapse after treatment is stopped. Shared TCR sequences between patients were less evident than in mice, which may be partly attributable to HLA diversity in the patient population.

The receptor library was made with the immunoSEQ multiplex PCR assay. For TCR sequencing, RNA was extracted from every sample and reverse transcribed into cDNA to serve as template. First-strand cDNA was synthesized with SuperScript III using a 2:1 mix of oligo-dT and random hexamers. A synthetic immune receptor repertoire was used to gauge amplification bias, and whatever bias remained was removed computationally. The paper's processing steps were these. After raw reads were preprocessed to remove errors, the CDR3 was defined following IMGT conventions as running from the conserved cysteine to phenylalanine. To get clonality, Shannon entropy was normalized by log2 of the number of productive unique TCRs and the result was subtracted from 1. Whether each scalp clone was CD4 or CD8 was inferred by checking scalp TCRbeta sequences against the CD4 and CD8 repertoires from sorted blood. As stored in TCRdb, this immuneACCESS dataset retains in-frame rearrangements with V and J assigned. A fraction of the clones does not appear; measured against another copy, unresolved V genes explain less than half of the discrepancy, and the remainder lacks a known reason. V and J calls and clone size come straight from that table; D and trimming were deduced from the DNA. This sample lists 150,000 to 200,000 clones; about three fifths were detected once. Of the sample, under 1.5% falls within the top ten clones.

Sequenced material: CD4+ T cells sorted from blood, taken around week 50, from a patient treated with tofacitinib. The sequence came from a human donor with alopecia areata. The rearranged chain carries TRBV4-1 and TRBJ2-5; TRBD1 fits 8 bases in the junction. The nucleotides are TGCGCCAGCAGCCAAGGGTTTGGACAGGGAAAAGAGACCCAGTACTTC. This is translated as CASSQGFGQGKETQYF.